This TCR beta chain is from a study of blood T cell repertoires in COVID-19. Study information: COVID-19 samples, acute and convalescent, were from the United States, Italy and Spain.

The germline CDR1 and CDR2 sequences are MNHNY and SVGAGI (reference sequence). This CDR3 has 12 amino acids. Trimming pared 6 bases from V and 7 bases from J, leaving 12 bases between. Original handling: Counts of nucleated cells, estimated from reference gene primer amplification, were obtained. Data came from immunoSEQ multiplex PCR; TCRdb stores just in-frame clones and leaves some out. V, J and clone size reflect that table, while D and trimming were determined from the DNA. The table records a few hundred thousand clones, 85% to 90% of them present only once. Participants spanned ages roughly 18 to 90 years and resided in 20 to 25 US areas.

The chain is built from TRBV6-6 and TRBJ1-2; D ambiguous. The clonotype comes from a woman aged 18-29 years who had recovered from COVID-19. Sequences were obtained from PBMCs or T cells enriched from blood (not recorded which). CDR3: CASSSGVLGYTF. As DNA, the CDR3 is TGTGCCAGCAGCAGCGGAGTGCTTGGCTACACCTTC.